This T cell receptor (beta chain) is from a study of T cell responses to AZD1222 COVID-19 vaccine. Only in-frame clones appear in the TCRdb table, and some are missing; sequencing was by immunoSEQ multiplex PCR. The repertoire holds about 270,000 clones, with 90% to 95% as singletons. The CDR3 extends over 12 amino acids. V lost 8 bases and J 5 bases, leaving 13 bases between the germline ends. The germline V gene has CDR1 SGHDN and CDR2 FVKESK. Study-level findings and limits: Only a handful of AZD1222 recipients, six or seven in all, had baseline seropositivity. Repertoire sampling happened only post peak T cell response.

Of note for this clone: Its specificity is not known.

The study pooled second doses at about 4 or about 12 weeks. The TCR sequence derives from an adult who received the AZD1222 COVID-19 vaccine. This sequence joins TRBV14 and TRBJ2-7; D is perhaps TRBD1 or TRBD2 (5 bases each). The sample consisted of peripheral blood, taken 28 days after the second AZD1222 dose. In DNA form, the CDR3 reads TGTGCCAGCGGGGACCCCGGACACGAGCAGTACTTC. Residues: CASGDPGHEQYF.